Shown below are 31 T cell receptor beta chains from a single sample sequenced in a study of blood T cell repertoires in COVID-19. This table comes from immunoSEQ multiplex PCR, and its TCRdb copy is limited to in-frame clones, with some not included. The table includes about 140,000 clones, roughly nine tenths detected once. Sequencing was done on a sample of peripheral blood. Receptor source: a human donor in a cohort sampled during active COVID-19.

This sequence joins TRBV2 and TRBJ1-4; D is possibly TRBD1 (5 bases). Germline CDR1 and CDR2: SNHLY and FYNNEI. The V gene lost 7 bases and the J gene lost 0 bases, with 9 bases spanning the gap. CDR3 length equals 14 residues. This CDR3 reads CASNTRATNEKLFF. CDR3 DNA sequence: TGTGCCAGCAATACCAGGGCAACTAATGAAAAACTGTTTTTT.

The chain joins TRBV10-2 to TRBJ1-1; D gene uncertain. Germline CDR1 reads WSHSY; CDR2 reads SAAADI. This CDR3 has 13 residues. Trimming left V 0 bases short and J 5 bases short, with 7 bases between. The CDR3 DNA is TGCGCCAGCAGTGAGTCACGGTGGACTGAAGCTTTCTTT. Protein sequence: CASSESRWTEAFF.

The chain combines TRBV7-2 with TRBJ1-5; 7 positions agree with TRBD1. Losses at the gene ends were 2 bases for V and 7 bases for J; bases not matched to a gene: 8. Germline V CDR1 and CDR2: SGHTA, FQGNSA. This CDR3 is built from 15 residues. CDR3 in amino acids: CASSLIQGQGQPQHF. CDR3 nucleotides: TGTGCCAGCAGCTTAATACAGGGGCAGGGACAGCCCCAGCATTTT.

The chain uses TRBV28 and TRBJ2-7; D may be TRBD2 (6 bases). Trimming removed 5 bases at V and 7 bases at J, with 18 bases between. This CDR3 contains 14 residues. Looked up from germline, CDR1 is MDHEN and CDR2 is SYDVKM. The CDR3 is CASSLIAEPLEQYF. For the CDR3, the DNA is TGTGCCAGCAGTCTTATAGCGGAACCCTTAGAGCAGTACTTC.

The chain joins TRBV6-5 to TRBJ1-2, with a tentative D call TRBD1 (5 bases). The germline gives CDR1 MNHEY, CDR2 SVGAGI. V was clipped by 4 bases and J by 1 base, with 10 bases between them. The CDR3 has 14 residues. The DNA for the CDR3 is TGTGCCAGCAGTTCGGGGGGGGTTAACTATGGCTACACCTTC. This translates into CASSSGGVNYGYTF.

V usage is TRBV21-1 and J usage is TRBJ1-1; the D call TRBD1 from the table was never checked on the DNA. TRBV21-1 is classified as a pseudogene. This CDR3 is 13 amino acids long. The CDR3 reads CASSKIQASEAFF. In DNA form, the CDR3 reads TGTGCCAGCAGCAAAATACAGGCGTCCGAAGCTTTCTTT.

V gene TRBV6-5 combines with J gene TRBJ2-7; no definite D call. Trimming shortened V by 3 bases and J by 3 bases, and 15 bases separated the two germline ends. The CDR3 has 15 amino acids. Looked up from germline, CDR1 is MNHEY and CDR2 is SVGAGI. Here the CDR3 reads CASSYSPQFFYEQYF. The CDR3 coding sequence is TGTGCCAGCAGTTATTCCCCACAGTTTTTCTACGAGCAGTACTTC.

This rearrangement joins TRBV6-1 to TRBJ1-4, with a weak D call TRBD1 (6 bases). Trimming removed 2 bases from V and 7 bases from J, with 20 bases in between. The CDR3 is 17 residues long. Germline V lookup: CDR1 MNHNS, CDR2 SASEGT. The CDR3 sequence is CASSEQGLGLLGEKLFF. The CDR3 nucleotides read TGTGCCAGCAGTGAACAGGGGTTGGGCCTACTAGGTGAAAAACTGTTTTTT.

This clone was observed once. The chain employs TRBV6-1 and TRBJ1-3; D remains ambiguous. CDR3 length: 15 residues. CDR1 and CDR2 (germline): MNHNS, SASEGT. The ends were cut back, 2 bases at V and 0 bases at J, with 8 bases in the middle. The CDR3 spells CASSEQVFSGNTIYF. In nucleotides, the CDR3 is TGTGCCAGCAGTGAACAGGTTTTCTCTGGAAACACCATATATTTT.

This clone was detected a few times. The chain is built from TRBV10-1 and TRBJ1-5; D is unclear. The CDR3 loop spans 12 amino acids. CDR1 is WNHNN, CDR2 SYGVQD, per germline (reference sequence). V was cut by 8 bases and J by 7 bases, with 12 bases left in between. In nucleotides, the CDR3 is TGCGCCAGCCTCGGCGGTATCCAGCCCCAGCATTTT. This sequence encodes CASLGGIQPQHF.

The chain joins TRBV4-1 to TRBJ2-7, with D perhaps matching TRBD1 (6 bases). Per the germline V gene, CDR1 is MGHRA and CDR2 is YSYEKL. The CDR3 has 14 residues. V shed 4 bases and J shed 3 bases, with 13 bases lying between them. DNA for the CDR3: TGCGCCAGCAGCCGCCGGGACATAGACTACGAGCAGTACTTC. It specifies CASSRRDIDYEQYF.

The chain recombines TRBV19 with TRBJ2-6; the match to TRBD1 covers 11 bases. V trimming: 7 bases; J trimming: 1 base; junction bases outside the gene matches: 3. The CDR3 is 16 residues long. Germline V gene data show CDR1 as LNHDA and CDR2 as SQIVND (reference sequence). In nucleotides, the CDR3 is TGTGCCAGTAACGGGGACAGGGGGTCTGGGGCCAACGTCCTGACTTTC. This translates into CASNGDRGSGANVLTF.

The chain recombines TRBV5-1 with TRBJ1-2, with 10 bases matching TRBD1. The V gene end was trimmed by 5 bases and the J gene end by 4 bases; junction bases not matched to a gene: 5. The length of the CDR3 is 14 residues. CDR1 is SGHRS, CDR2 YFSETQ, per germline. The CDR3 DNA reads as TGCGCCAGCAGGGCCGGGACAGGGGCCTATGGCTACACCTTC. Protein sequence: CASRAGTGAYGYTF.

J is TRBJ1-2 and V is TRBV5-4; 8 nucleotides agree with TRBD1. The V and J ends lost 0 bases and 6 bases, in that order; junction bases with no gene match: 4. Germline V gives CDR1 SGHNT, CDR2 YYREEE (reference sequence). The CDR3 totals 14 residues. The CDR3 coding sequence is TGTGCCAGCAGCTTGGGGACAGGGACTAATGGCTACACCTTC. It yields the protein CASSLGTGTNGYTF.

V usage is TRBV7-3 and J usage is TRBJ2-7; 10 bases align to TRBD1. Per the germline V gene, CDR1 is SGHTA and CDR2 is FQGTGA. J gave up 4 bases and V 4 bases, and 1 base lay outside the gene matches. The CDR3 is made up of 13 amino acids. The CDR3 is CASSWGQGYEQYF. Written as DNA, the CDR3 is TGTGCCAGCAGCTGGGGACAGGGGTACGAGCAGTACTTC. Drawing the rest from reference TRBV7-3 and TRBJ2-7, the complete variable domain is GAGVSQTPSNKVTEKGKYVELRCDPISGHTALYWYRQSLGQGPEFLIYFQGTGAADDSGLPNDRFFAVRPEGSVSTLKIQRTERGDSAVYLCASSWGQGYEQYFGPGTRLTVT.

The chain links TRBV19 to TRBJ1-1; 9 bases line up with TRBD1. With V trimmed by 8 bases and J by 3 bases, 28 bases remained unmatched. The CDR3 loop spans 21 amino acids. CDR1 and CDR2 from the germline V gene are LNHDA and SQIVND (reference sequence). CDR3 nucleotide sequence: TGTGCCAGTTACGGGCCGGGACAGGGATGGCTCAAGGCCAGGATGGACACTGAAGCTTTCTTT. Translating gives CASYGPGQGWLKARMDTEAFF.

The chain uses TRBV4-1 and TRBJ1-2; 7 bases align to TRBD1. The length of the CDR3 is 15 residues. V dropped 11 bases and J dropped 4; count of bases not matched to a gene: 16. Per germline, CDR1 MGHRA and CDR2 YSYEKL. The CDR3 here is CAANRDSFLLYGYTF. As DNA, the CDR3 is TGCGCCGCCAACCGGGACAGCTTTCTTCTCTATGGCTACACCTTC.

This rearrangement joins TRBV13 to TRBJ1-2, with TRBD1 as a possible D gene (5 bases). Germline lookup yields CDR1 PRHDT and CDR2 FYEKMQ (reference sequence). The CDR3 contains 14 residues. V shed 3 bases and J shed 5 bases, with 13 bases lying between them. CDR3: CASSFGTEGYGYTF. CDR3 nucleotide sequence: TGTGCCAGCAGCTTCGGGACGGAGGGATATGGCTACACCTTC. The full variable domain, completed using reference TRBV13 and TRBJ1-2, is AAGVIQSPRHLIKEKRETATLKCYPIPRHDTVYWYQQGPGQDPQFLISFYEKMQSDKGSIPDRFSAQQFSDYHSELNMSSLELGDSALYFCASSFGTEGYGYTFGSGTRLTVV.

This chain uses TRBV5-4 with TRBJ1-3; D ambiguous. Deletions cut 5 bases from V and 0 bases from J, with 9 bases between. The CDR3 spans 14 residues. The germline V gene encodes CDR1 SGHNT and CDR2 YYREEE (reference sequence). The CDR3 DNA is TGTGCCAGCAGGGCCGGGGTCTCTGGAAACACCATATATTTT. Protein: CASRAGVSGNTIYF.

J is TRBJ2-7 and V is TRBV6-5; D may be TRBD1 (6 bases). V was cut by 6 bases and J by 6 bases, with 18 bases left in between. Germline V gene sequence: CDR1 MNHEY, CDR2 SVGAGI. The CDR3 loop spans 14 amino acids. The CDR3 DNA follows: TGTGCCAGCAGCGCACCGGGCAAAGGGGGCGAGCAGTACTTC. Translating gives CASSAPGKGGEQYF.

The V and J genes are TRBV6-6 and TRBJ2-7; perhaps TRBD2 as D (5 bases). V was trimmed by 5 bases and J by 2 bases, leaving 7 bases between them. The CDR3 length is 12 residues. CDR1 and CDR2 (germline): MNHNY, SVGAGI (reference sequence). In DNA form, the CDR3 reads TGTGCCAGCAGTGACGGGGCCTACGAGCAGTACTTC. It translates to CASSDGAYEQYF.

The V gene is TRBV28, the J gene TRBJ1-1; weak D call: TRBD1 (5 bases). Germline CDR1 MDHEN, CDR2 SYDVKM. The CDR3 spans 14 residues. V lost 5 bases, J lost 4 bases, and 14 bases lay in between. The CDR3 loop is CASSSRQTLTEAFF. The CDR3 nucleotides read TGTGCCAGCAGTAGCCGACAGACTCTCACTGAAGCTTTCTTT.

The chain recombines TRBV2 with TRBJ1-2, with 7 bases aligning to TRBD1. Germline loops: CDR1 SNHLY, CDR2 FYNNEI. V lost 7 bases to trimming and J lost 6 bases; unmatched junction nucleotides: 14. The CDR3 loop spans 15 amino acids. As DNA, the CDR3 is TGTGCCAGCAAGGAGCCCGGACAGGTTGGGAATGGCTACACCTTC. It codes for CASKEPGQVGNGYTF.

There are a few counts of this clone. V usage is TRBV6-5 and J usage is TRBJ2-7, with D maybe TRBD2 (5 bases). The ends were cut back, 0 bases at V and 4 bases at J, with 10 bases in the middle. This CDR3 contains 14 residues. CDR1 is MNHEY, CDR2 SVGAGI, per germline. The CDR3 nucleotides read TGTGCCAGCAGTTACTCCTCAACTAGATACGAGCAGTACTTC. It yields the protein CASSYSSTRYEQYF.

The genes are TRBV19 and TRBJ2-3, with D tentatively TRBD2 (5 bases). CDR3 length: 14 residues. V lost 3 bases, J lost 4 bases, and 11 bases lay in between. Germline CDR1 LNHDA, CDR2 SQIVND (reference sequence). The CDR3 loop is CASSIAYGADTQYF. The DNA of the CDR3 is TGTGCCAGTAGTATTGCGTACGGGGCAGATACGCAGTATTTT.

The rearrangement links TRBV7-8 to TRBJ2-5; TRBD1 agrees at 7 bases. CDR1 is SGHVS, CDR2 FQNEAQ, per germline. The CDR3 runs to 17 residues. The V gene end was trimmed by 1 base and the J gene end by 0 bases; junction bases not matched to a gene: 8. The CDR3 coding sequence is TGTGCCAGCAGCTTAGGCCCTATCACAGGGGACCAAGAGACCCAGTACTTC. This sequence encodes CASSLGPITGDQETQYF. Supplemented by reference TRBV7-8 and TRBJ2-5, the full variable domain reads GAGVSQSPRYKVAKRGQDVALRCDPISGHVSLFWYQQALGQGPEFLTYFQNEAQLDKSGLPSDRFFAERPEGSVSTLKIQRTQQEDSAVYLCASSLGPITGDQETQYFGPGTRLLVL.

The V gene is TRBV7-8, the J gene TRBJ1-1; D unclear. CDR1 SGHVS and CDR2 FQNEAQ come from the germline V gene. V lost 2 bases, J lost 1 base, and 8 bases lay in between. The CDR3 runs 14 residues. CDR3 coding DNA: TGTGCCAGCAGCTTACGAGTCTCGAACACTGAAGCTTTCTTT. It encodes CASSLRVSNTEAFF.

The gene calls are TRBV6-5 and TRBJ2-1; D is possibly TRBD1 (6 bases). Germline CDR1 MNHEY, CDR2 SVGAGI. Trimming took 7 bases from V and 5 from J, leaving 18 bases between them. There are 15 residues in the CDR3. CDR3 nucleotides: TGTGCCAGCACCCCCACCGGGACACCTAACAATGAGCAGTTCTTC. This translates into CASTPTGTPNNEQFF.

The chain employs TRBV14 and TRBJ2-3, with D possibly matching TRBD2 (5 bases). Germline-derived CDR1 and CDR2 are SGHDN and FVKESK. This CDR3 comprises 16 residues. V was trimmed by 0 bases and J by 2 bases, leaving 12 bases between them. CDR3 sequence: CASSQDSRGYTDTQYF. The CDR3, as DNA: TGTGCCAGCAGCCAAGATTCCCGGGGTTACACAGATACGCAGTATTTT.

This chain connects TRBV3-1 (or the pseudogene TRBV3-2) to TRBJ2-6; D is ambiguous. The CDR3 length is 15 residues. Trimming removed 0 bases at V and 3 bases at J, with 6 bases between. Germline CDR1 reads LGHDT; CDR2 reads YNNKEL (reference sequence). The CDR3 reads CASSQESVGANVLTF. Written as DNA, the CDR3 is TGTGCCAGCAGCCAAGAAAGCGTTGGGGCCAACGTCCTGACTTTC.

The chain joins TRBV12-3 or TRBV12-4 to TRBJ2-5, with TRBD2 matching over 12 bases. The V segment lost 6 bases and the J segment 4 bases; nucleotides outside the gene matches: 0. The CDR3 totals 13 residues. CDR3 DNA sequence: TGTGCCAGCAGGGGACTAGCGGGAGAGACCCAGTACTTC. This encodes CASRGLAGETQYF.